This T cell receptor (beta chain) was recorded in a study of blood T cell repertoires in COVID-19. Overall study: COVID-19 samples, acute and convalescent, were from the United States, Italy and Spain.

Participants were placed into cohorts based on the clinical history they reported. Donors in Cohort 3 who had recovered were those with two negative PCRs, healthcare professional clearance, or resolution of their symptoms. Libraries were prepared by immunoSEQ multiplex PCR; TCRdb keeps only in-frame clonotypes and omits some of them. The sample yields around 230,000 clones, approximately 78% seen once. Germline V gene sequence: CDR1 WNHNN, CDR2 SYGVQD (reference sequence). V was pared by 0 bases and J by 1 base, with 6 bases between. There are 14 residues in the CDR3. Sequencing was done on a sample of PBMCs or T cells enriched from blood (not recorded which). The receptor was derived from a man aged 35 to 55 who had recovered from COVID-19. V is TRBV10-1 and J is TRBJ1-1; D may be TRBD1 (6 bases). CDR3 region: CASSESGQNTEAFF. The CDR3 DNA reads as TGCGCCAGCAGTGAGTCGGGACAGAACACTGAAGCTTTCTTT.